This T cell receptor (beta chain) originates from a study of blood T cell repertoires in COVID-19. Study in general: Nucleic acid was either cDNA or gDNA, and it came from T cells, B-cell-depleted T cells, or PBMCs.

CDR1 is MRHNA, CDR2 SNTAGT, per germline. CDR3 length: 15 residues. V lost 8 bases, J lost 0 bases, and 17 bases lay in between. The study counted Cohort 3 donors as recovered given two negative PCRs, clearance, or symptom resolution. Original handling: Nucleated cell counts were estimated from reference gene primer amplification. Clones were read by immunoSEQ multiplex PCR, and TCRdb kept only the in-frame ones, dropping some. V and J calls and clone size follow that table, whereas D and trimming were derived from the DNA. The sample gives more than 300,000 clones, 85% to 90% of which show up once; about 4.6% is in the top ten.

The sample taken for sequencing was PBMCs or T cells enriched from blood (not recorded which). The TCR was taken from a man aged 25 to 45 who had recovered from COVID-19. The V call is TRBV6-4, the J call TRBJ2-7; TRBD1 is a possible D gene (6 bases). The CDR3 loop is CASSPQGHSSYEQYF. CDR3 nucleotide sequence: TGTGCCAGCTCCCCTCAGGGACATAGCTCCTACGAGCAGTACTTC.